These T cell receptor beta chains were read from a single sample in a study of response to subunit inactivated influenza vaccine. TCRdb recomputed calls from the RT-PCR reads with MiXCR, one row per CDR3 protein. The data show some 190,000 distinct CDR3 sequences, around 15% seen once. The starting material was CD8+ T cells sorted from PBMCs, obtained roughly 5 days after vaccination. These receptors were taken from a man aged 45-60 years who received an inactivated influenza vaccine. CDR3s include the opening cysteine and the closing phenylalanine or tryptophan. The D gene is left open where the match is weak. The listing skips clone size in some rows; elsewhere it reads once, few, many or a size class.

few | TRBJ2-7 | TRBV3-1 | NA | TGTGCCAGCAGCCCGGAGAGGGGGAGCTACGAGCAGTACTTC | CASSPERGSYEQYF
once | TRBJ2-3 | TRBV10-3 | NA | TGTGCCATCAGTGAGAGCCCCTATAGCGGGACAGGAGAAGATACGCAGTATTTT | CAISESPYSGTGEDTQYF
few | TRBJ2-1 | TRBV5-1 | TRBD2 | TGCGCCAGCAGCTTGGCCCGCGGGGGGGAGCAGTTCTTC | CASSLARGGEQFF
few | TRBJ1-1 | TRBV2 | NA | TGTGCCAGCAGTGGTTCCCCCGGAGGAGGCACTGAAGCTTTCTTT | CASSGSPGGGTEAFF
few | TRBJ1-1 | TRBV4-1 | TRBD1 | TGCGCCAGCAGCCAAGTGACAGGGGGGATGAACACTGAAGCTTTCTTT | CASSQVTGGMNTEAFF
NA | TRBJ2-7 | TRBV27 | NA | TGTGCCAGCAGTTCCCCCATGTATGAGCAGTACTTC | CASSSPMYEQYF
many | TRBJ2-1 | TRBV7-9 | TRBD2 | TGTGCCAGCAGCTTAGGTCGGGGGGGATTCGTCAATGAGCAGTTCTTC | CASSLGRGGFVNEQFF
NA | TRBJ1-1 | TRBV9 | NA | TGTGCCAGCAGCGTATCAGGGAGGTCCGCTGAAGCTTTCTTT | CASSVSGRSAEAFF
NA | TRBJ1-6 | TRBV12-3/TRBV12-4 | NA | TGTGCCAGCAGTTTAGCGCTGGGTTCACCCCTCCACTTT | CASSLALGSPLHF
few | TRBJ2-1 | TRBV7-9 | NA | TGTGCCAGCAGACCGGGACCTGAGACCGGTGAGCAGTTCTTC | CASRPGPETGEQFF
NA | TRBJ2-5 | TRBV20-1 | NA | TGCAGTGCTATGTGGACCGAAACCTGGGAGACCCAGTACTTC | CSAMWTETWETQYF
few | TRBJ2-5 | TRBV4-3 | NA | TGCGCCAGCAGCCAGGTGTCGAGTAGCGGACACCAAGAGACCCAGTACTTC | CASSQVSSSGHQETQYF
NA | TRBJ2-7 | TRBV5-1 | NA | TGCGCCAGCAGCCCCTTAGGAGGGGACCTCTACGAGCAGTACTTC | CASSPLGGDLYEQYF
NA | TRBJ2-4 | TRBV2 | TRBD1 | TGTGCCAGCAGTGGTGTGGACAGGGTATGGAACATTCAGTACTTC | CASSGVDRVWNIQYF
many | TRBJ2-3 | TRBV28 | NA | TGTGCCAGCAGTTCCTTTTTTATGTCCAGCACAGATACGCAGTATTTT | CASSSFFMSSTDTQYF
many | TRBJ1-6 | TRBV12-3/TRBV12-4 | NA | TGTGCCAGCAGTTTATGGGCGGGGGAAGGCGTTAATTCACCCCTCCACTTT | CASSLWAGEGVNSPLHF
NA | TRBJ2-5 | TRBV12-5 | NA | TGTGCTAGTGCCCTCGGACAGACCGGGTCGGAGACCCAGTACTTC | CASALGQTGSETQYF
NA | TRBJ1-4 | TRBV7-9 | NA | TGTGCCAGCACTCCCGACAGTTCAACTAATGAAAAACTGTTTTTT | CASTPDSSTNEKLFF
NA | TRBJ2-2 | TRBV11-2 | NA | TGTGCCAGCAGCGCCATACAGGGGTGGTCTAGCGGAAACACCGGGGAGCTGTTTTTT | CASSAIQGWSSGNTGELFF
many | TRBJ1-6 | TRBV7-9 | TRBD1 | TGTGCCAGCAGACTCGAACAGGGGGCACCCCTCCACTTT | CASRLEQGAPLHF
many | TRBJ2-2 | TRBV4-3 | NA | TGCGCCAGCAGCCAATATCTAGAGGCTAACACCGGGGAGCTGTTTTTT | CASSQYLEANTGELFF
many | TRBJ2-7 | TRBV14 | NA | TGTGCCAGCAGCCGATTCCAGGGGTCTCACGAGCAGTACTTC | CASSRFQGSHEQYF
many | TRBJ2-7 | TRBV10-3 | TRBD2 | TGTGCCATCAGGCCCACTAGCGGCCCCTCCTACGAGCAGTACTTC | CAIRPTSGPSYEQYF
NA | TRBJ1-1 | TRBV20-1 | NA | TGCAGTGCTACGTGGCGGGGCCGGGGGAACACTGAAGCTTTCTTT | CSATWRGRGNTEAFF
many | TRBJ2-1 | TRBV27 | TRBD2 | TGTGCCAGCAGTTTCGGGACTAAGCCTTACAATGAGCAGTTCTTC | CASSFGTKPYNEQFF
many | TRBJ2-3 | TRBV12-3/TRBV12-4 | NA | TGTGCCAGCAGTTTATGGACAGCTAGAGATACGCAGTATTTT | CASSLWTARDTQYF
NA | TRBJ1-2 | TRBV7-9 | NA | TGTGCCAGCAGCTTAGGCCAGACAGCAGCTAACTATGGCTACACCTTC | CASSLGQTAANYGYTF
few | TRBJ2-6 | TRBV12-3/TRBV12-4 | NA | TGTGCCAGCAGTCCCGATATCTCTGGGGCCAACGTCCTGACTTTC | CASSPDISGANVLTF
NA | TRBJ2-1 | TRBV7-9 | TRBD1 | TGTGCCAGCAGCGTTGTTACAGGGGGCAATGAGCAGTTCTTC | CASSVVTGGNEQFF